One sample yielded the 19 T cell receptor beta chains listed below, sequenced in a study of CD8 T cells in ankylosing spondylitis. TCRdb re-derived calls from the 5' RACE reads in MiXCR, one entry per CDR3 protein. The sample lists around 130,000 distinct CDR3 sequences, about a tenth seen once, with approximately 3.5% in the top ten. The sequenced sample was blood, either unsorted or a sorted T cell fraction (not recorded which). The receptors here all came from a male donor with ankylosing spondylitis or in good health (not recorded which).

The chain recombines TRBV20-1 with TRBJ2-2, with 14 bases that match TRBD2. CDR1 DFQATT and CDR2 SNEGSKA come from the germline V gene (reference sequence). Losses at the gene ends were 3 bases for V and 7 bases for J; bases not matched to a gene: 10. This CDR3 comprises 17 residues. The CDR3 here is CSASRRLAGGPVGELFF. The DNA of the CDR3 is TGCAGTGCTAGTCGGCGACTAGCGGGAGGGCCGGTCGGGGAGCTGTTTTTT.

This clonotype was counted a few times. At one end the junction does not follow the germline gene, possibly because of a read error. This sequence joins TRBV20-1 and TRBJ2-7; TRBD2 aligns across 16 bases. The CDR3 length is 17 residues. Germline loops: CDR1 DFQATT, CDR2 SNEGSKA (reference sequence). CDR3 protein: CCARGTSGRALVVEQYF. In DNA form, the CDR3 reads TGCTGTGCTAGAGGGACTAGCGGGAGGGCCTTGGTAGTCGAGCAGTACTTC.

This clonotype occurred many times. The gene calls are TRBV28 and TRBJ1-5; no clear D gene. This CDR3 spans 13 amino acids. The V gene's germline CDR1 is MDHEN and CDR2 SYDVKM. V was cut by 7 bases and J by 3 bases, with 10 bases left in between. CDR3 loop: CASMKRFNQPQHF. The CDR3 DNA is TGTGCCAGCATGAAGCGGTTCAATCAGCCCCAGCATTTT.

In this sample, this clonotype turned up many times. This chain connects TRBV5-1 to TRBJ1-2; 7 nucleotides agree with TRBD1. The CDR3 spans 15 residues. Per the germline V gene, CDR1 is SGHRS and CDR2 is YFSETQ. Trimming removed 2 bases from V and 7 bases from J; junction bases left unmatched: 11. For the CDR3, the DNA is TGCGCCAGCAGCTTTACACCGGGACAGTTGGGTGGCTACACCTTC. Translation: CASSFTPGQLGGYTF.

This chain links TRBV18 with TRBJ2-1, with TRBD2 matching over 9 bases. This CDR3 region has 13 residues. Germline CDR1 and CDR2: KGHSH and LQKENI. The V segment lost 8 bases and the J segment 6 bases; nucleotides outside the gene matches: 5. The CDR3 is CASLPSGANEQFF. CDR3 nucleotides: TGTGCCAGCCTACCTAGCGGGGCCAATGAGCAGTTCTTC.

This clonotype occurred a few times. V and J are TRBV20-1 and TRBJ2-7, with TRBD1 as a possible D gene (6 bases). CDR1 is DFQATT, CDR2 SNEGSKA, per germline (reference sequence). V was cut by 0 bases and J by 4 bases, with 16 bases left in between. The CDR3 totals 15 residues. CDR3 sequence: CSARDRVGQNYEQYF. The CDR3 DNA follows: TGCAGTGCTAGAGATCGGGTGGGACAAAATTACGAGCAGTACTTC.

This clonotype was recorded at least ten times. The chain employs TRBV4-2 and TRBJ2-3; 8 nucleotides align to TRBD2. Germline V gives CDR1 LGHNA, CDR2 YNFKEQ. The CDR3 totals 20 residues. V lost 0 bases, J lost 3 bases, and 17 bases stayed unmatched. The CDR3 is CASSQEGTSEFEGWTDTQYF. CDR3 nucleotides: TGTGCCAGCAGCCAAGAAGGGACTAGTGAGTTTGAAGGTTGGACAGATACGCAGTATTTT.

This clonotype was counted at least ten times. The rearrangement joins TRBV28 to TRBJ2-7, with D maybe TRBD1 (6 bases). The CDR3 has 15 amino acids. The V and J ends lost 5 bases and 1 base respectively, with 15 bases between them. Germline V gives CDR1 MDHEN, CDR2 SYDVKM. The CDR3 region is CASSRPGTPSYEQYF. Here the CDR3 DNA reads TGTGCCAGCAGTCGTCCCGGGACACCTTCCTACGAGCAGTACTTC.

This clonotype appeared many times. The V and J genes are TRBV7-8 and TRBJ2-7; possibly TRBD1 for D (6 bases). The germline V gene has CDR1 SGHVS and CDR2 FQNEAQ. Trimming removed 4 bases at V and 4 bases at J, with 23 bases between. This CDR3 comprises 17 residues. The CDR3 nucleotides read TGTGCCAGCAGCTATATTACCGTGACAGGAAAACCTTACGAGCAGTACTTC. The encoded protein is CASSYITVTGKPYEQYF. Together with reference TRBV7-8 and TRBJ2-7, the CDR3 gives the full variable domain: GAGVSQSPRYKVAKRGQDVALRCDPISGHVSLFWYQQALGQGPEFLTYFQNEAQLDKSGLPSDRFFAERPEGSVSTLKIQRTQQEDSAVYLCASSYITVTGKPYEQYFGPGTRLTVT.

This clonotype occurred many times. The chain uses TRBV29-1 and TRBJ1-1, with TRBD1 matching over 9 bases. Germline V gives CDR1 SQVTM, CDR2 ANQGSEA. V lost 2 bases to trimming and J lost 4 bases; unmatched junction nucleotides: 8. The CDR3 runs 15 residues. CDR3 nucleotide sequence: TGCAGCGTTGAACCTACAGGGGGCGGTGGCACTGAAGCTTTCTTT. Amino acid sequence: CSVEPTGGGGTEAFF.

This clonotype has a count of ten or more. The rearrangement uses TRBV20-1 and TRBJ1-4; D gene ambiguous. With 3 bases removed from V and 8 bases from J, the gap between germline ends came to 13 bases. This CDR3 contains 13 residues. The germline V gene encodes CDR1 DFQATT and CDR2 SNEGSKA (reference sequence). The CDR3 coding sequence is TGCAGTGCTAGTAACCGGACCGAAGAAAAACTGTTTTTT. Translation gives CSASNRTEEKLFF.

This clonotype was observed a few times. This rearrangement joins TRBV12-3 or TRBV12-4 to TRBJ2-2; D not resolved. V lost 5 bases, J lost 1 base, and 14 bases lay in between. This CDR3 contains 16 residues. The CDR3 here is CASSLTRLWNTGELFF. CDR3 sequence (DNA): TGTGCCAGCAGTCTGACCCGGTTGTGGAACACCGGGGAGCTGTTTTTT.

This clonotype was recorded at least ten times. J is TRBJ2-5 and V is TRBV6-1; the D is unclear. The CDR3 runs 16 residues. Per germline, CDR1 MNHNS and CDR2 SASEGT. Trimming cost V 4 bases and J 0 bases, with 15 bases left between them. In nucleotides, the CDR3 is TGTGCCAGCAGTGTACGGCATCATGAGTACCAAGAGACCCAGTACTTC. Translating it yields CASSVRHHEYQETQYF.

The table lists this clonotype with many counts. The gene calls are TRBV20-1 and TRBJ1-2, with TRBD1 identical over 9 bases. This CDR3 contains 12 residues. V gave up 6 bases and J gave up 7 bases; unmatched junction bases: 6. Per the germline V gene, CDR1 is DFQATT and CDR2 is SNEGSKA (reference sequence). CDR3 nucleotide sequence: TGCAGTGCAAGGGACAGGGTGGGTGGCTACACCTTC. This codes for CSARDRVGGYTF.

This clonotype was seen at least ten times. The rearrangement joins TRBV29-1 to TRBJ2-1; D unresolved. The CDR3 consists of 10 residues. Trimming pared 7 bases from V and 12 bases from J, leaving 13 bases between. Germline loops: CDR1 SQVTM, CDR2 ANQGSEA. The CDR3 is CSAETTRQFF. The DNA for the CDR3 is TGCAGCGCCGAAACTACCCGGCAGTTCTTC.

This clonotype has just a few counts. Germline is not matched at one junction end, which may reflect a read error. V usage is TRBV7-7 and J usage is TRBJ2-2; D not certain. Looked up from germline, CDR1 is SSHAT and CDR2 is FNYEAQ (reference sequence). CDR3 length equals 12 residues. The CDR3 loop reads CASSLGQGELFF. The CDR3 nucleotides read TGTGCTAGCAGCTTAGGGCAAGGGGAGCTGTTTTTT.

This sequence joins TRBV20-1 and TRBJ2-3; D may be TRBD2 (6 bases). V was shortened by 1 base and J by 6 bases, with 14 bases between the two germline ends. The CDR3 spans 14 residues. Germline V gene lookup returns CDR1 DFQATT and CDR2 SNEGSKA (reference sequence). The CDR3 is CSARAFAGTDTQYF. CDR3 DNA: TGCAGTGCTAGAGCGTTTGCGGGAACCGATACGCAGTATTTT.

DNA of the CDR3: TGTGCCAGCAGGGGCGAAGGACAGGGAAGAAACGAGCAGTACTTC. Translating gives CASRGEGQGRNEQYF. The rearrangement joins TRBV28 to TRBJ2-7; 8 positions match TRBD1. V shed 6 bases, J shed 5 bases, and the junction held 12 bases outside the gene matches. Germline V CDR1 and CDR2: MDHEN, SYDVKM. The CDR3 consists of 15 residues.

This clonotype showed up just a few times. The chain employs TRBV10-3 and TRBJ1-6; D gene ambiguous. CDR3 length: 14 residues. The germline gives CDR1 ENHRY, CDR2 SYGVKD. Trimming took 5 bases from V and 3 from J, leaving 8 bases between them. DNA for the CDR3: TGTGCCATCAGTCGGGCAGGCTATAATTCACCCCTCCACTTT. It codes for CAISRAGYNSPLHF.